This section outlines one T cell receptor beta chain sequence together with its context. This sample is part of a study of shared clonotypes between healthy human individuals. This CDR3 region has 16 residues. CDR1 is SGHRS and CDR2 is YFSETQ in the germline V gene. V was trimmed by 1 base and J by 4 bases, leaving 15 bases between them. Libraries were prepared by immunoSEQ multiplex PCR; TCRdb keeps only in-frame clonotypes and omits some of them. The sample contains 1 million to 1.3 million clones, 70% to 80% of which appear only once. The chain employs TRBV5-1 and TRBJ2-1; possibly TRBD1 for D (5 bases). The sequence was collected from a man younger than 35 in good health. Some clones in this sample may be carry-over from other donors' samples. The sequenced material came from memory CD4+ T cells from PBMCs. Described subset: CD45RA-negative fraction. The CDR3 nucleotides are TGCGCCAGCAGCTTGTCCATGGTTACAGGTTACAATGAGCAGTTCTTC. Translated, it gives CASSLSMVTGYNEQFF.